What follows are 6 T cell receptor beta chains derived from one specimen sequenced in a study of T cells in Graves' hyperthyroidism and ophthalmopathy. Using RNA transcripts as the source, TCR beta CDR3 regions were amplified. HTBI primers were employed in a first-round RT-PCR of the TCR CDR3. From the multiplex PCR reads, TCRdb called clonotypes with MiXCR, one entry per CDR3 protein. The repertoire has more than 350,000 distinct CDR3 sequences, just under 15% of them found once; the top ten carry about 33%. The sample taken for sequencing was blood. The receptors come from a woman in her twenties or thirties with Graves' hyperthyroidism.

The chain links TRBV9 to TRBJ2-1; 8 bases line up with TRBD1. Germline V gene lookup returns CDR1 SGDLS and CDR2 YYNGEE. V lost 3 bases to trimming and J lost 2 bases; unmatched junction nucleotides: 4. The CDR3 extends over 15 amino acids. CDR3: CASSGAGQAYNEQFF. DNA for the CDR3: TGTGCCAGCAGCGGCGCGGGACAGGCCTACAATGAGCAGTTCTTC.

V usage is TRBV6-2 or TRBV6-3 and J usage is TRBJ1-1; D is undetermined. Germline V gene lookup returns CDR1 MNHEY and CDR2 SVGEGT. V was clipped by 6 bases and J by 5 bases, with 13 bases between them. This CDR3 has 13 residues. DNA of the CDR3: TGTGCCAGCAGCCTCCCGGGGTGGACTGAAGCTTTCTTT. Translating it yields CASSLPGWTEAFF.

In its sample, this clonotype was seen once. The V gene is TRBV15, the J gene TRBJ2-7, with D perhaps TRBD2 (5 bases). With 3 bases removed from V and 2 bases from J, the gap between germline ends came to 11 bases. Germline V CDR1 and CDR2: LNHNV, YYDKDF (reference sequence). The CDR3 has 14 residues. The chain's CDR3 is CATSSQSGTYEQYF. CDR3 nucleotides: TGTGCCACCAGCAGCCAGTCGGGGACCTACGAGCAGTACTTC.

This clonotype has at least ten counts. The V and J genes are TRBV3-1 and TRBJ2-7; 10 bases match TRBD2. J was trimmed by 4 bases and V by 0 bases; bases with no gene match: 6. Germline CDR1 LGHDT, CDR2 YNNKEL (reference sequence). This CDR3 comprises 16 residues. The CDR3 sequence: CASSQDGASGSYEQYF. The CDR3 nucleotides are TGTGCCAGCAGCCAAGACGGGGCTAGCGGGAGTTACGAGCAGTACTTC.

This clonotype was detected ten times or more. The chain carries TRBV20-1 and TRBJ2-3; a weak D match, TRBD1 (6 bases). The CDR3 contains 14 residues. The V gene's germline CDR1 is DFQATT and CDR2 SNEGSKA (reference sequence). Trimming shortened V by 2 bases and J by 2 bases, and 11 bases separated the two germline ends. The CDR3 here is CSARPDRLTDTQYF. DNA for the CDR3: TGCAGTGCTAGACCGGACAGACTCACAGATACGCAGTATTTT.

The chain couples TRBV15 to TRBJ2-7; D is perhaps TRBD1 (5 bases). The V gene lost 2 bases and the J gene lost 5 bases, with 19 bases spanning the gap. From germline, CDR1 is LNHNV and CDR2 YYDKDF (reference sequence). This CDR3 is 16 amino acids long. The CDR3 sequence is CATSRSSGSRVHEQYF. The DNA of the CDR3 is TGTGCCACCAGCAGATCCTCAGGGTCGCGCGTCCACGAGCAGTACTTC.